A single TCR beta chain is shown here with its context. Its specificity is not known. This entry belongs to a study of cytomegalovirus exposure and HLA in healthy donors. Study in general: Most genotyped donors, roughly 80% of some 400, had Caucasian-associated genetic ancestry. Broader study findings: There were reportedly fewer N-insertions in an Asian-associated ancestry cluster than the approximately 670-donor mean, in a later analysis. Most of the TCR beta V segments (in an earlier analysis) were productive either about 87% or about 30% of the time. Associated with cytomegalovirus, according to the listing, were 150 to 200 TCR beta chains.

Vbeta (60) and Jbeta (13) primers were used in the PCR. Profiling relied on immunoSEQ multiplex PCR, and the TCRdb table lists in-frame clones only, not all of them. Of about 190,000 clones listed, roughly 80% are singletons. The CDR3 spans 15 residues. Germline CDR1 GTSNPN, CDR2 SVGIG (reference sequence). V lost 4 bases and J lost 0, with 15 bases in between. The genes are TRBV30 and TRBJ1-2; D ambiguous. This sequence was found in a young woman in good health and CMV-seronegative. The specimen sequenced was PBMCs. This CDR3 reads CAWTIAPGANYGYTF. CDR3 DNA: TGTGCCTGGACCATCGCCCCCGGAGCTAACTATGGCTACACCTTC.